This paragraph reports one T cell receptor beta chain. Antigen: not known. This sample is drawn from a study of cytomegalovirus exposure and HLA in healthy donors. Notes on the study in general: In vitro experiments confirmed that a few CMV-associated chains were specific for CMV antigens. In an earlier analysis, productive rearrangement rates for most beta V segments clustered near 90% or 30%. With later analysis, a missense DCLRE1C variant became linked to TCR beta V- and J-gene trimming.

Primers for the PCR totalled 60 Vbeta and 13 Jbeta. The protocol was immunoSEQ multiplex PCR, while the TCRdb copy is restricted to in-frame clones and leaves out a portion. The sample shows 150,000 to 200,000 clones, around 75% of them seen only once. Germline CDR1 reads LGHNA; CDR2 reads YSLEER. The CDR3 is made up of 17 amino acids. Trimming pared 3 bases from V and 4 bases from J, leaving 18 bases between. The chain carries TRBV4-3 and TRBJ1-4; no clear D gene. Sequencing was performed on PBMCs. The source of this sequence is a female donor in good health and CMV-seronegative. The CDR3 coding sequence is TGCGCCAGCAGCCAGTCCTATCCCCCCGTAAATAATGAAAAACTGTTTTTT. Its translation is CASSQSYPPVNNEKLFF.